The entry below describes one TCR beta chain. This sample is part of a study of blood T cell repertoires in COVID-19. The overall study: Samples of COVID-19 (acute and convalescent) were obtained from the United States, Italy and Spain.

V gave up 6 bases and J gave up 2 bases, with 14 bases separating them. This CDR3 contains 16 residues. Per the germline V gene, CDR1 is SGHAT and CDR2 is FQDESV (reference sequence). Living in 24 US areas, the participants were between roughly 18 and 89 years of age. Cohort assignment relied on participant-reported clinical history. Symptom resolution, clearance, or two negative PCRs marked the recovered donors of Cohort 3. This table comes from immunoSEQ multiplex PCR, and its TCRdb copy is limited to in-frame clones, with some not included. The sample shows around 150,000 clones, 65% to 85% of them seen only once.

Sequencing used PBMCs or T cells enriched from blood (not recorded which). This receptor was taken from a man in his forties who had recovered from COVID-19. The chain joins TRBV11-1 to TRBJ2-6, with TRBD1 as a possible D gene (5 bases). CDR3 amino acids: CASRPELGAGANVLTF. The CDR3 nucleotides read TGTGCCAGCAGGCCTGAGTTAGGGGCTGGGGCCAACGTCCTGACTTTC.